This T cell receptor (beta chain) was captured in a study of CD8 T cells in ankylosing spondylitis. The sample holds many counts of this clonotype. V lost 4 bases, J lost 2 bases, and 8 bases lay in between. The germline gives CDR1 MNHEY, CDR2 SMNVEV (reference sequence). The length of the CDR3 is 13 residues. TCRdb re-called the 5' RACE reads with MiXCR, one entry per CDR3 protein. Here the sample spans over 100,000 distinct CDR3 sequences, approximately 10% being singletons. V gene TRBV27 combines with J gene TRBJ1-2; no firm D call. The sample was blood, either unsorted or a sorted T cell fraction (not recorded which). The sequence derives from a female donor with ankylosing spondylitis or in good health (not recorded which). CDR3 nucleotide sequence: TGTGCCAGCAGTTCGGGATACAACTATGGCTACACCTTC. It encodes CASSSGYNYGYTF.